A single sample is the source of the 17 T cell receptor beta chains below, sequenced in a study of blood T cell repertoires in COVID-19. Method: immunoSEQ multiplex PCR; TCRdb's copy keeps in-frame clones and lacks some. The repertoire includes over 55,000 clones, about 82% of them detected once, and 35% to 45% sits in the top ten. The sequenced material came from peripheral blood. The receptors shown here come from a human donor in a cohort sampled during active COVID-19.

This rearrangement joins TRBV27 to TRBJ1-2; the D gene is possibly TRBD1 (5 bases). The CDR3 is made up of 14 amino acids. Germline V CDR1 and CDR2: MNHEY, SMNVEV (reference sequence). V was shortened by 4 bases and J by 4 bases, with 13 bases between the two germline ends. This CDR3 is CASSSTPGGYGYTF. As DNA, the CDR3 is TGTGCCAGCAGTTCCACCCCCGGGGGCTATGGCTACACCTTC.

The chain combines TRBV5-4 with TRBJ1-2; TRBD1 matches 9 bases. The V segment lost 0 bases and the J segment 2 bases; nucleotides outside the gene matches: 11. The germline CDR1 and CDR2 sequences are SGHNT and YYREEE (reference sequence). This CDR3 spans 18 amino acids. The CDR3 region is CASSLVLYGDRVNYGYTF. The CDR3 DNA reads as TGTGCCAGCAGCTTGGTTCTGTATGGGGACAGGGTGAACTATGGCTACACCTTC. The full variable domain, completed using reference TRBV5-4 and TRBJ1-2, is ETGVTQSPTHLIKTRGQQVTLRCSSQSGHNTVSWYQQALGQGPQFIFQYYREEENGRGNFPPRFSGLQFPNYSSELNVNALELDDSALYLCASSLVLYGDRVNYGYTFGSGTRLTVV.

The V and J genes are TRBV5-6 and TRBJ1-1; TRBD1 agrees at 7 bases. This CDR3 has 15 residues. Germline values: CDR1 SGHDT, CDR2 YYEEEE. With 0 bases clipped from V and 6 bases from J, the junction kept 8 bases outside the gene matches. Here the CDR3 reads CASSLEGGTVAEAFF. CDR3 sequence (DNA): TGTGCCAGCAGCTTGGAGGGCGGGACAGTTGCTGAAGCTTTCTTT.

The chain recombines TRBV6-2 or TRBV6-3 with TRBJ2-1, with D possibly TRBD1 on 5 matching bases. Deletions cut 6 bases from V and 3 bases from J, with 9 bases between. Germline values: CDR1 MNHEY, CDR2 SVGEGT. The CDR3 spans 13 residues. DNA for the CDR3: TGTGCCAGCAGCCTCGACAGCTACAATGAGCAGTTCTTC. This codes for CASSLDSYNEQFF.

The CDR3 nucleotides read TGCGCCAGCAGCCTAACGGACAGCCGTAATGAAAAACTGTTTTTT. It specifies CASSLTDSRNEKLFF. The chain joins TRBV5-1 to TRBJ1-4, with D maybe TRBD1 (6 bases). The CDR3 extends over 15 amino acids. Germline V gene data show CDR1 as SGHRS and CDR2 as YFSETQ. Trimming shortened V by 4 bases and J by 4 bases, and 14 bases separated the two germline ends.

This chain uses TRBV5-1 with TRBJ1-2; 9 bases line up with TRBD1. The V gene end was trimmed by 3 bases and the J gene end by 6 bases; junction bases not matched to a gene: 9. The V gene's germline CDR1 is SGHRS and CDR2 YFSETQ. The CDR3 is made up of 15 amino acids. The CDR3 DNA follows: TGCGCCAGCAGCTCGGATACAGGGGGCAGGAATGGCTACACCTTC. It is translated as CASSSDTGGRNGYTF.

This chain links TRBV13 with TRBJ2-6, with D possibly TRBD2 on 5 matching bases. Deletions cut 1 base from V and 1 base from J, with 5 bases between. The CDR3 length is 15 residues. In germline, CDR1 is PRHDT, CDR2 FYEKMQ (reference sequence). CDR3 loop: CASSLAGSGANVLTF. In DNA, the CDR3 is TGTGCCAGCAGCTTAGCGGGGTCTGGGGCCAACGTCCTGACTTTC.

The V gene is TRBV6-5, the J gene TRBJ2-2, with TRBD2 matching over 7 bases. Germline V gives CDR1 MNHEY, CDR2 SVGAGI. V dropped 5 bases and J dropped 7; count of bases not matched to a gene: 10. This CDR3 has 15 amino acids. CDR3 region: CASSPAGPVGGELFF. As DNA, the CDR3 is TGTGCCAGCAGTCCAGCGGGGCCAGTGGGCGGGGAGCTGTTTTTT.

In its sample, this clone was seen a few times. The chain's CDR3 is CASSFLSGGTYEQYF. For the CDR3, the DNA is TGTGCCAGCAGCTTTCTGAGCGGGGGGACCTACGAGCAGTACTTC. The chain is built from TRBV5-4 and TRBJ2-7; 9 bases are shared with TRBD2. The CDR3 runs 15 residues. V lost 2 bases, J lost 2 bases, and 5 bases stayed unmatched. Germline V gives CDR1 SGHNT, CDR2 YYREEE (reference sequence).

This chain links TRBV7-3 with TRBJ2-1; 7 bases fit TRBD1. With V trimmed by 5 bases and J by 0 bases, 7 bases remained unmatched. The CDR3 runs to 16 residues. Per the germline V gene, CDR1 is SGHTA and CDR2 is FQGTGA. The CDR3 here is CASSRGTASSYNEQFF. Written as DNA, the CDR3 is TGTGCCAGCAGCCGTGGGACAGCTAGCTCCTACAATGAGCAGTTCTTC.

This clone was picked up a small number of times. The rearrangement joins TRBV19 to TRBJ1-5, with 7 bases matching TRBD1. Per germline, CDR1 LNHDA and CDR2 SQIVND (reference sequence). The junction had 6 bases not matched to a gene; V was cut back by 5 bases and J by 5 bases. The CDR3 is made up of 14 amino acids. CDR3 sequence (DNA): TGTGCCAGTAGTGCCCGACAGGGCCATCAGCCCCAGCATTTT. As protein: CASSARQGHQPQHF.

The chain links TRBV13 to TRBJ2-7, with 13 positions matching TRBD2. The V gene end was trimmed by 1 base and the J gene end by 4 bases; junction bases not matched to a gene: 10. CDR3 length: 18 amino acids. Germline CDR1 and CDR2: PRHDT and FYEKMQ (reference sequence). CDR3 in amino acids: CASSLALSLLAGGYEQYF. CDR3 DNA sequence: TGTGCCAGCAGCTTAGCCCTCTCCTTACTAGCGGGGGGGTACGAGCAGTACTTC.

The chain is built from TRBV27 and TRBJ2-6, with D possibly matching TRBD1 (6 bases). This CDR3 spans 16 amino acids. V dropped 5 bases and J dropped 4 bases, with 15 bases sitting between them. The germline CDR1 and CDR2 sequences are MNHEY and SMNVEV (reference sequence). As DNA, the CDR3 is TGTGCCAGCAGTCCTTACAGGGCTGGGGGGGCCAACGTCCTGACTTTC. Translated: CASSPYRAGGANVLTF.

There are a few counts of this clone. This rearrangement joins TRBV2 to TRBJ1-1; D possibly corresponds to TRBD1 (6 bases). Trimming pared 6 bases from V and 4 bases from J, leaving 18 bases between. CDR3 length equals 15 residues. Germline lookup yields CDR1 SNHLY and CDR2 FYNNEI. CDR3 residues: CASRELQGKGTEAFF. The CDR3 DNA reads as TGTGCCAGCAGGGAATTACAGGGTAAGGGCACTGAAGCTTTCTTT.

This clone turned up a few times. The gene calls are TRBV2 and TRBJ2-2; 8 bases line up with TRBD2. Germline CDR1 SNHLY, CDR2 FYNNEI. The trim removed 7 bases at V and 1 base at J, leaving 5 bases unmatched. CDR3 length: 15 residues. CDR3 sequence reads: CASKGGGRNTGELFF. The DNA of the CDR3 is TGTGCCAGCAAAGGCGGGGGGCGGAACACCGGGGAGCTGTTTTTT.

The table lists this clone with a count of one. The gene calls are TRBV4-1 and TRBJ2-7, with D tentatively TRBD1 (6 bases). Germline values: CDR1 MGHRA, CDR2 YSYEKL. This CDR3 has 16 residues. Trimming took off 1 base at V and 4 bases at J, with 17 bases between the two ends. The CDR3 protein is CASSQALGQTLYEQYF. The CDR3 nucleotides are TGCGCCAGCAGCCAAGCCCTAGGACAGACTTTATACGAGCAGTACTTC.

The rearrangement links TRBV7-3 to TRBJ1-3, with 8 positions matching TRBD1. Germline V lookup: CDR1 SGHTA, CDR2 FQGTGA. This CDR3 spans 16 amino acids. After removal of 5 bases from V and 0 bases from J, the junction contained 6 bases not matched to a gene. The CDR3 sequence is CASSLQGTGSGNTIYF. The CDR3 DNA reads as TGTGCCAGCAGCCTCCAAGGGACAGGCTCTGGAAACACCATATATTTT.